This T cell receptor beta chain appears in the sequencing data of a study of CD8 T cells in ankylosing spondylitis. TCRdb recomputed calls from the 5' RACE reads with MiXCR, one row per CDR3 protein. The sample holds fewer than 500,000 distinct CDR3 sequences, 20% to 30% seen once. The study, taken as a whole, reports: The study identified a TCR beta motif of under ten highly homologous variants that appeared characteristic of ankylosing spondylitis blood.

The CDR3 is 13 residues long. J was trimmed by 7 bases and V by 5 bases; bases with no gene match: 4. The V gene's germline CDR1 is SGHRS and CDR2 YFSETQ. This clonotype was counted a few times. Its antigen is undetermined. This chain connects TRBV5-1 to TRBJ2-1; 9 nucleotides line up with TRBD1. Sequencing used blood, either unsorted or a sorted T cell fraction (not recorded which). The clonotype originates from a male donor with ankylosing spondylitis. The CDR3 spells CASREQGANEQFF. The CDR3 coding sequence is TGCGCCAGCAGAGAACAGGGGGCGAATGAGCAGTTCTTC.